The TCR beta chain described here comes from a study of T cells after yellow fever vaccination. Study details: Fractions containing few cells were prepared with SMART-Seq v4 Ultra Low Input.

V trimming: 0 bases; J trimming: 8 bases; junction bases outside the gene matches: 12. This CDR3 has 17 residues. The germline CDR1 and CDR2 sequences are MNHEY and SVGAGI. In TCRdb, the 5' RACE reads were re-called with MiXCR into one record per CDR3 protein. The table includes about 320,000 distinct CDR3 sequences, roughly a tenth detected once. This clonotype was found a few times. V gene TRBV6-5 combines with J gene TRBJ2-4; 8 bases fit TRBD1. Sequenced material: CD4+ T cells sorted from PBMCs, taken 45 days after the yellow fever booster vaccination. This receptor was identified in a man between 18 and 29 years old who received the YFV17D yellow fever vaccine. The CDR3 coding sequence is TGTGCCAGCAGTTACTCGATTCAGGACAGGGAGAGGGACATTCAGTACTTC. Its translation: CASSYSIQDRERDIQYF.